This entry features one TCR beta chain sequence. This clone's antigen is unknown. Nothing much larger sits one base from this clone, and base qualities are not available. TCRbeta CDR3 regions were amplified from genomic DNA using the immunoSEQ Assay, a bias-controlled multiplex PCR. As for the original processing: The number of nucleated cells in each sample was estimated from the amplification of reference gene primers within the assay. To quantify the absolute abundance of each unique TCRbeta CDR3 rearrangement, sequence reads were collapsed and filtered. For each sample, productive Simpson clonality was calculated by taking the square root of Simpson's diversity index across productive rearrangements. In TCRdb, the immuneACCESS table is reduced to in-frame sequences with V and J assigned. These tables do not hold every clone; where another copy was compared, an unresolved V gene accounts for under half, and the others remain unexplained. That table gives V, J and clone size, and the DNA gave D and trimming. The sample includes about 200,000 clones, with around 80% observed a single time. Around 26% of the sample is in the top ten clones.

Collaborating institutions collected whole blood in K2EDTA tubes following their own protocols. For TCRbeta analysis, collaborators shipped samples as frozen whole blood, isolated PBMCs, or DNA extracted from either of those sample types. This sample is drawn from a study of blood T cell repertoires in COVID-19 (dated by TCRdb to between 2020 and 2021). Some background on the complete study: The collaborator samples originated in the United States, Italy and Spain and spanned the acute and convalescent phases of COVID-19. The prospective study material was composed of cDNA or gDNA derived from T cells, B-cell-depleted T cells, or PBMCs. Deeply sampled blood TCRbeta repertoires from subjects exposed to, actively infected with, or recovered from COVID-19 were included in the dataset. The repertoires were released in a freely available public database meant as a resource for research on the immune response to SARS-CoV-2. The samples were drawn from the first 160 participants of the ongoing ImmuneRACE study and from 1,254 subjects provided by 6 global collaborators. Nearly every sample came with metadata listing a de-identified subject ID, COVID-19 status, age in years and sex. HLA class I and class II types, where available, came from metadata supplied by the sample provider rather than from assay-based typing. Study-wide findings and limitations: The quantity of clinical and demographic metadata differed by source and by participant and was supplied without curation.

Per the germline V gene, MRHNA is the CDR1 and SNTAGT is the CDR2. There are 13 amino acids in the CDR3, from cysteine to phenylalanine inclusive. Only CDR3 DNA is held: 39 bases, read in frame from base 1. Trimming takes 5 bases from V and 2 bases from J, and the germline ends sit 8 bases apart. The chain was built from TRBV6-4 and TRBJ2-3, with the D gene call left open. This receptor was obtained from a man aged 35 to 55 with acute or convalescent COVID-19. Sequences were obtained from peripheral blood. The CDR3 protein is CASSPSLTDTQYF. The DNA is as follows: TGTGCCAGCAGTCCTAGTCTCACAGATACGCAGTATTTT.